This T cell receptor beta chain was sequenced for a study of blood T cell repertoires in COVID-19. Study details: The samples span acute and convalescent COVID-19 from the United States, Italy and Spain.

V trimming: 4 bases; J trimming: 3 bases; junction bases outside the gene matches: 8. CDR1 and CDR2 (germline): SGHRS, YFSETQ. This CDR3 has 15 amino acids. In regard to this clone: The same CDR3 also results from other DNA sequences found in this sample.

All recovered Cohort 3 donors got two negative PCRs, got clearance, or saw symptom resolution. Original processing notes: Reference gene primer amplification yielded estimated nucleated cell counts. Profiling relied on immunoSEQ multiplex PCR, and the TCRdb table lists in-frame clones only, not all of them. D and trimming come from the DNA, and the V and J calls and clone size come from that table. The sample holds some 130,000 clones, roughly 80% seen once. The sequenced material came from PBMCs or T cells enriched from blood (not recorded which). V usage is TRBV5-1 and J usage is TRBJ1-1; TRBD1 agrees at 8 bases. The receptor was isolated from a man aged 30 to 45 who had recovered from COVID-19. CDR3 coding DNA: TGCGCCAGCAGCGGAGGACAGGGTTGGGACACTGAAGCTTTCTTT. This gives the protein CASSGGQGWDTEAFF. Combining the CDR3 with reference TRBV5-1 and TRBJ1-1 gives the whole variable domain KAGVTQTPRYLIKTRGQQVTLSCSPISGHRSVSWYQQTPGQGLQFLFEYFSETQRNKGNFPGRFSGRQFSNSRSEMNVSTLELGDSALYLCASSGGQGWDTEAFFGQGTRLTVV.